This is a list of T cell receptor beta chains from one sample in a study of blood T cell repertoires in COVID-19. Measured with immunoSEQ multiplex PCR; TCRdb has only the in-frame clones, and not every one. The table lists about 360,000 clones, about 88% of them singletons. Specimen: peripheral blood. The receptors derive from a woman between 55 and 75 years old with COVID-19, enrolled during active disease. Each CDR3 is given with its conserved first and last residue. Each record gives: CDR3 length, clone size, J gene, D gene, V gene, CDR3 DNA, CDR3 protein. The D gene is left open where the match is weak. The size field is filled for only some rows; it gives once, few, many or a size class.

len: 13
abundance: once
j_gene: TRBJ2-7
d_gene: .
v_gene: TRBV2
CDR3nt: TGTGCCAGCAGTGGGGGGACATCCTACGAGCAGTACTTC
CDR3aa: CASSGGTSYEQYF

len: 13
abundance: .
j_gene: TRBJ2-7
d_gene: TRBD1
v_gene: TRBV12-3/TRBV12-4
CDR3nt: TGTGCCAGCACCCGGGACAGCATCTACGAGCAGTACTTC
CDR3aa: CASTRDSIYEQYF

len: 11
abundance: .
j_gene: TRBJ1-1
d_gene: .
v_gene: TRBV6-5
CDR3nt: TGTGCCAGCAGTTACAACAGGGACGCTTTCTTT
CDR3aa: CASSYNRDAFF

len: 16
abundance: .
j_gene: TRBJ2-4
d_gene: .
v_gene: TRBV4-1
CDR3nt: TGCGCCAGCAGCCAAGATCAGTCCCTAGCCAAAAACATTCAGTACTTC
CDR3aa: CASSQDQSLAKNIQYF

len: 13
abundance: .
j_gene: TRBJ2-5
d_gene: .
v_gene: TRBV6-5
CDR3nt: TGTGCCAGCAGTTACACCCGGCAAGAGACCCAGTACTTC
CDR3aa: CASSYTRQETQYF

len: 13
abundance: .
j_gene: TRBJ2-5
d_gene: TRBD2
v_gene: TRBV7-2
CDR3nt: TGTGCCAGCAGCTTACAGCGGGGAGTAACCCAGTACTTC
CDR3aa: CASSLQRGVTQYF

len: 16
abundance: few
j_gene: TRBJ1-6
d_gene: .
v_gene: TRBV6-2/TRBV6-3
CDR3nt: TGTGCCAGCAGTTCCCTACGAACCGGGGTGGGTTCACCCCTCCACTTT
CDR3aa: CASSSLRTGVGSPLHF

len: 16
abundance: .
j_gene: TRBJ1-5
d_gene: .
v_gene: TRBV5-6
CDR3nt: TGTGCCAGCAGCAGCGGGGAGGGAGGGGGAAGTCAGCCCCAGCATTTT
CDR3aa: CASSSGEGGGSQPQHF

len: 16
abundance: .
j_gene: TRBJ2-3
d_gene: TRBD1
v_gene: TRBV7-3
CDR3nt: TGTGCCAGCAGCTTATTGGGCAGGGGGCGAGCAGATACGCAGTATTTT
CDR3aa: CASSLLGRGRADTQYF

len: 15
abundance: once
j_gene: TRBJ2-1
d_gene: .
v_gene: TRBV19
CDR3nt: TGTGCCAGTAGTATGGGTGCGGTGGCGCACTCCCGGCAGTTCTTC
CDR3aa: CASSMGAVAHSRQFF

len: 13
abundance: .
j_gene: TRBJ1-2
d_gene: TRBD1
v_gene: TRBV30
CDR3nt: TGTGCCTGGAGTTCTATACAGGGGTATGGCTACACCTTC
CDR3aa: CAWSSIQGYGYTF

len: 15
abundance: .
j_gene: TRBJ1-2
d_gene: TRBD1
v_gene: TRBV27
CDR3nt: TGTGCCAGCAGAAAAACGACAGGGGGCGGCTATGGCTACACCTTC
CDR3aa: CASRKTTGGGYGYTF

len: 13
abundance: .
j_gene: TRBJ2-1
d_gene: .
v_gene: TRBV7-2
CDR3nt: TGTGCCAGCAGCCTTACTAGGAGCAATGAGCAGTTCTTC
CDR3aa: CASSLTRSNEQFF

len: 13
abundance: few
j_gene: TRBJ2-7
d_gene: .
v_gene: TRBV29-1
CDR3nt: TGCAGCGTTGGGGAGCCGAATTCCTACGAGCAGTACTTC
CDR3aa: CSVGEPNSYEQYF

len: 15
abundance: .
j_gene: TRBJ2-7
d_gene: .
v_gene: TRBV20-1
CDR3nt: TGCAGTGCTAGTGGAGTATCGGGACACCTCTACGAGCAGTACTTC
CDR3aa: CSASGVSGHLYEQYF

len: 14
abundance: .
j_gene: TRBJ1-6
d_gene: .
v_gene: TRBV9
CDR3nt: TGTGCCAGCAGGGGGGCTGAAGGGTACTCACCCCTCCACTTT
CDR3aa: CASRGAEGYSPLHF

len: 16
abundance: .
j_gene: TRBJ1-6
d_gene: TRBD1
v_gene: TRBV7-2
CDR3nt: TGTGCCAGCGCACGACAGGGTTTATTTCTTAATTCACCCCTCCACTTT
CDR3aa: CASARQGLFLNSPLHF

len: 16
abundance: .
j_gene: TRBJ2-2
d_gene: TRBD1
v_gene: TRBV7-7
CDR3nt: TGTGCCAGCAGCTTCCGACAGGGGGCGAACACCGGGGAGCTGTTTTTT
CDR3aa: CASSFRQGANTGELFF

len: 15
abundance: .
j_gene: TRBJ1-1
d_gene: .
v_gene: TRBV7-9
CDR3nt: TGTGCCAGCAGCTTAGGGCAGGGGAAGTGGACTGAAGCTTTCTTT
CDR3aa: CASSLGQGKWTEAFF

len: 15
abundance: .
j_gene: TRBJ2-1
d_gene: TRBD1
v_gene: TRBV27
CDR3nt: TGTGCCAGAATTCTCCGGGACAGGGGAGGCAATGAGCAGTTCTTC
CDR3aa: CARILRDRGGNEQFF

len: 19
abundance: once
j_gene: TRBJ2-2
d_gene: TRBD2
v_gene: TRBV4-1
CDR3nt: TGCGCCAGCAGCCAATCCCCTGGGCTAGCGGGGGGGTTAGGCGGGGAGCTGTTTTTT
CDR3aa: CASSQSPGLAGGLGGELFF

len: 13
abundance: .
j_gene: TRBJ1-1
d_gene: TRBD1
v_gene: TRBV9
CDR3nt: TGTGCCAGCAGCCCGACAGGGAACTCTAAAGCTTTCTTT
CDR3aa: CASSPTGNSKAFF

len: 15
abundance: .
j_gene: TRBJ1-2
d_gene: .
v_gene: TRBV5-5
CDR3nt: TGTGCCAGCAGCTTGGGGGCGGGAATAAACTATGGCTACACCTTC
CDR3aa: CASSLGAGINYGYTF

len: 16
abundance: .
j_gene: TRBJ2-2
d_gene: .
v_gene: TRBV5-8
CDR3nt: TGTGCCAGCAGCTCCTCGTGGGGCTCGAACACCGGGGAGCTGTTTTTT
CDR3aa: CASSSSWGSNTGELFF

len: 16
abundance: .
j_gene: TRBJ1-4
d_gene: .
v_gene: TRBV19
CDR3nt: TGTGCCAGTACCCGCGGTGGGGCAAGGACTAATGAAAAACTGTTTTTT
CDR3aa: CASTRGGARTNEKLFF

len: 16
abundance: .
j_gene: TRBJ2-1
d_gene: TRBD1
v_gene: TRBV19
CDR3nt: TGTGCCAGTAGCGCCGCCCCAGGGGGCTCCTACAATGAGCAGTTCTTC
CDR3aa: CASSAAPGGSYNEQFF

len: 19
abundance: .
j_gene: TRBJ2-1
d_gene: .
v_gene: TRBV12-1
CDR3nt: TGTGCCAGCAGCCCAACCTTGCTCGACAGCCTTTTCTCCTACAATGAGCAGTTCTTC
CDR3aa: CASSPTLLDSLFSYNEQFF

len: 13
abundance: .
j_gene: TRBJ2-1
d_gene: TRBD1
v_gene: TRBV7-8
CDR3nt: TGTGCCAGCAGGGGACAGAATTACAATGAGCAGTTCTTC
CDR3aa: CASRGQNYNEQFF

len: 14
abundance: .
j_gene: TRBJ1-3
d_gene: .
v_gene: TRBV6-5
CDR3nt: TGTGCCAGCATTTTGACAGGCGAAGGAAACACCATATATTTT
CDR3aa: CASILTGEGNTIYF

len: 16
abundance: .
j_gene: TRBJ2-1
d_gene: TRBD1
v_gene: TRBV5-1
CDR3nt: TGCGCCAGCAGCGCCGCCGGACAGGGTTTGTACAATGAGCAGTTCTTC
CDR3aa: CASSAAGQGLYNEQFF

len: 15
abundance: once
j_gene: TRBJ2-5
d_gene: .
v_gene: TRBV18
CDR3nt: TGTGCCAGCTCACCAGCGACAGAGTACCAAGAGACCCAGTACTTC
CDR3aa: CASSPATEYQETQYF

len: 15
abundance: .
j_gene: TRBJ1-2
d_gene: TRBD1
v_gene: TRBV19
CDR3nt: TGTGCCAGTAGTCTGGCGGGACAGCAAACGTATGGCTACACCTTC
CDR3aa: CASSLAGQQTYGYTF

len: 17
abundance: .
j_gene: TRBJ2-5
d_gene: TRBD1
v_gene: TRBV5-1
CDR3nt: TGCGCCAGCAGCTTACGGGGGGCGACAGGGGGCTTGGAGACCCAGTACTTC
CDR3aa: CASSLRGATGGLETQYF

len: 14
abundance: few
j_gene: TRBJ1-1
d_gene: TRBD1
v_gene: TRBV28
CDR3nt: TGTGCCAGCACCAAGGGGGCGACGAACACTGAAGCTTTCTTT
CDR3aa: CASTKGATNTEAFF

len: 14
abundance: .
j_gene: TRBJ2-5
d_gene: .
v_gene: TRBV2
CDR3nt: TGTGCCAGCAGGGATGAGGACTACCGGGGGACCCAGTACTTC
CDR3aa: CASRDEDYRGTQYF

len: 15
abundance: .
j_gene: TRBJ1-6
d_gene: .
v_gene: TRBV3-1/TRBV3-2
CDR3nt: TGTGCCAGCAGCCAAGACAGGGGTGGTAATTCACCCCTCCACTTT
CDR3aa: CASSQDRGGNSPLHF

len: 14
abundance: .
j_gene: TRBJ2-3
d_gene: TRBD2
v_gene: TRBV18
CDR3nt: TGTGCCAGCTCACCGCGGGAGAACACAGATACGCAGTATTTT
CDR3aa: CASSPRENTDTQYF

len: 16
abundance: once
j_gene: TRBJ2-7
d_gene: TRBD1
v_gene: TRBV9
CDR3nt: TGTGCCAGCAGCGTAGCCCCGGGACAGGGAGGATACGAGCAGTACTTC
CDR3aa: CASSVAPGQGGYEQYF

len: 13
abundance: .
j_gene: TRBJ2-3
d_gene: .
v_gene: TRBV12-3/TRBV12-4
CDR3nt: TGTGCCAGCAGTTTAGACTACACAGATACGCAGTATTTT
CDR3aa: CASSLDYTDTQYF

len: 14
abundance: .
j_gene: TRBJ2-2
d_gene: TRBD1
v_gene: TRBV30
CDR3nt: TGTGCCTGGAGCTGGACAGGGGGCACCGGGGAGCTGTTTTTT
CDR3aa: CAWSWTGGTGELFF

len: 12
abundance: .
j_gene: TRBJ2-2
d_gene: .
v_gene: TRBV6-5
CDR3nt: TGTGCCAGCCGCCGGGTTCCCGGGGAGCTGTTTTTT
CDR3aa: CASRRVPGELFF

len: 14
abundance: .
j_gene: TRBJ1-2
d_gene: TRBD1
v_gene: TRBV6-5
CDR3nt: TGTGCCAGCAGGCCAGGGGGCGCAGGTCATGGCTACACCTTC
CDR3aa: CASRPGGAGHGYTF

len: 13
abundance: .
j_gene: TRBJ1-5
d_gene: TRBD1
v_gene: TRBV7-9
CDR3nt: TGTGCCAGCAACCGACAGGGTGATGAGCCCCAGCATTTT
CDR3aa: CASNRQGDEPQHF

len: 14
abundance: .
j_gene: TRBJ1-3
d_gene: .
v_gene: TRBV2
CDR3nt: TGTGCCACGAGACAGGCGTACTCTGGAAACACCATATATTTT
CDR3aa: CATRQAYSGNTIYF

len: 15
abundance: .
j_gene: TRBJ2-3
d_gene: .
v_gene: TRBV21-1
CDR3nt: TGTGCCACCATTGGACTAGCGGGGGGGCCCGATACGCAGTATTTT
CDR3aa: CATIGLAGGPDTQYF

len: 16
abundance: .
j_gene: TRBJ2-1
d_gene: .
v_gene: TRBV9
CDR3nt: TGTGCCAGCAGCGGGAGACAGATTGTAGCCCACAATGAGCAGTTCTTC
CDR3aa: CASSGRQIVAHNEQFF